The sequence of this TCR beta chain was determined in a study of blood T cell repertoires in COVID-19. The length of the CDR3 is 13 residues. Between the trimmed V and J ends, which lost 2 bases and 8 bases, there was a span of 12 bases. Germline V gene data show CDR1 as MNHEY and CDR2 as SVGAGI. This clone was detected only a few times. The method was immunoSEQ multiplex PCR; TCRdb's version includes in-frame clones alone and lacks a portion of them. The data hold over 250,000 clones, with more than 85% observed a single time. What was sequenced was PBMCs or T cells enriched from blood (not recorded which). The origin of this receptor is a man in his forties or fifties who had recovered from COVID-19. The V call is TRBV6-5, the J call TRBJ1-2; D is unclear. CDR3 in DNA: TGTGCCAGCAGTTACGGCCGGGTTGAGGGCTACACCTTC. It encodes CASSYGRVEGYTF.